This T cell receptor beta chain is from a study of cytomegalovirus exposure and HLA in healthy donors. Across the whole study: Of all 400 or so donors who were genotyped, roughly 85% belonged to the Caucasian-associated ancestry cluster.

Findings of the study overall: Being indistinguishable, some V segments were excluded, TRBV6-2 and TRBV6-3 among them.

As regards this clone: Its matching antigen is unknown.

This CDR3 is 15 amino acids long. Germline V gene data show CDR1 as LNHDA and CDR2 as SQIVND (reference sequence). Trimming cost V 3 bases and J 6 bases, with 12 bases left between them. The PCR made use of 60 Vbeta and 13 Jbeta primers. Here immunoSEQ multiplex PCR was the method, and the copy in TCRdb shows in-frame clones only, minus some. This sample has around 140,000 clones; approximately 80% occur once, and the top ten carry 1.3%. This chain connects TRBV19 to TRBJ1-6; D uncertain. Source material: PBMCs. This sequence originates from a woman aged 40 to 50 in good health and CMV-seronegative. The CDR3 DNA reads as TGTGCCAGTAGTATTGAGTGGAGCGGTAATTCACCCCTCCACTTT. Translation: CASSIEWSGNSPLHF.